This T cell receptor (beta chain) was recovered during a study of Ad26.COV2.S vaccination and SARS-CoV-2 variants. This clone appeared a single time. Generated by immunoSEQ multiplex PCR, the TCRdb table keeps only in-frame clones and is missing some. The profile shows fewer than 900,000 clones, approximately 88% of them singletons. The V gene's germline CDR1 is MGHRA and CDR2 YSYEKL. The CDR3 has 14 residues. The junction had 6 bases not matched to a gene; V was cut back by 2 bases and J by 6 bases. Stated treatment: some 20 received Ad26.COV2.S at low or high dose, single or two shots; about 5 received placebo; per-sample allocation not given. The investigators took samples on day 63 after the first vaccine or placebo injection.

Sequencing was performed on peripheral blood, taken in a trial of Ad26.COV2.S vaccine versus placebo. The sequence came from a person between 18 and 65 years old who received the Ad26.COV2.S COVID-19 vaccine or a placebo. This sequence joins TRBV4-1 and TRBJ1-1; 7 nucleotides align to TRBD1. CDR3 DNA sequence: TGCGCCAGCAGCCAACCCGACAGGGTCGCTGAAGCTTTCTTT. Amino acid sequence: CASSQPDRVAEAFF.